The clone carrying this T cell receptor beta chain occurred many times. What it recognizes is unknown. Trimming left V 0 bases short and J 1 base short, with 7 bases between. CDR3 size: 15 residues. The V gene's germline CDR1 is PRHDT and CDR2 FYEKMQ (reference sequence). Built from TCR beta cDNA, the libraries had unique molecular identifiers in them. From the PCR reads, TCRdb called clonotypes with MiXCR, one entry per CDR3 protein. The table has some 370,000 distinct CDR3 sequences, approximately 38% seen once. This sample is part of a study of post-analysis software for immune sequencing data. Study at large: Disease trajectories encompassed relapsing-remitting, secondary progressive and progressive-relapsing multiple sclerosis.

Study-wide points: Patients carried a handful of TRBV segments more frequently than controls did, and TRBV5-6, TRBV5-1 and TRBV20-1 were among them.

This TCR derives from a girl aged 10 to 17 with multiple sclerosis. The rearrangement uses TRBV13 and TRBJ2-1; D call uncertain. Sequencing was carried out using blood. The CDR3 DNA sequence: TGTGCCAGCAGCTTAGGCCTGTCATCCTACAATGAGCAGTTCTTC. Its protein is CASSLGLSSYNEQFF. The variable domain in full, with the rest retrieved from reference TRBV13 and TRBJ2-1, is AAGVIQSPRHLIKEKRETATLKCYPIPRHDTVYWYQQGPGQDPQFLISFYEKMQSDKGSIPDRFSAQQFSDYHSELNMSSLELGDSALYFCASSLGLSSYNEQFFGPGTRLTVL.